The 24 T cell receptor beta chains given below trace back to one sample, sequenced in a study of blood T cell repertoires in COVID-19. This table comes from immunoSEQ multiplex PCR, and its TCRdb copy is limited to in-frame clones, with some not included. Found here are about 41,000 clones, around 81% of them singletons; the top ten hold approximately 39%. The sequencing sample was made of peripheral blood. The receptors derive from a man aged 40-49 years with active or convalescent COVID-19.

A single count supports this clone. V usage is TRBV7-6 and J usage is TRBJ1-5, with D perhaps matching TRBD1 (6 bases). Germline CDR1 is SGHVS and CDR2 is FNYEAQ. Trimming stripped 2 bases from V and 3 bases from J, with 11 bases between. The CDR3 consists of 15 residues. The CDR3 nucleotides are TGTGCCAGCAGCTTACAAACAGGGTCCAATCAGCCCCAGCATTTT. Its translation: CASSLQTGSNQPQHF. Supplemented by reference TRBV7-6 and TRBJ1-5, the full variable domain reads GAGVSQSPRYKVTKRGQDVALRCDPISGHVSLYWYRQALGQGPEFLTYFNYEAQQDKSGLPNDRFSAERPEGSISTLTIQRTEQRDSAMYRCASSLQTGSNQPQHFGDGTRLSIL.

Of note for this clone: Other DNA sequences of this sample code for an identical CDR3. This CDR3 is CASSIVRGGLYEQYF. Here the CDR3 DNA reads TGTGCCAGTAGTATAGTACGGGGGGGCCTTTACGAGCAGTACTTC. The genes are TRBV19 and TRBJ2-7, with 8 nucleotides matching TRBD2. The CDR3 is 15 residues long. CDR1 and CDR2 (germline): LNHDA, SQIVND (reference sequence). With 1 base clipped from V and 4 bases from J, the junction kept 6 bases outside the gene matches. The whole variable domain, filled in from reference TRBV19 and TRBJ2-7, reads DGGITQSPKYLFRKEGQNVTLSCEQNLNHDAMYWYRQDPGQGLRLIYYSQIVNDFQKGDIAEGYSVSREKKESFPLTVTSAQKNPTAFYLCASSIVRGGLYEQYFGPGTRLTVT.

The chain links TRBV6-5 to TRBJ2-1; D possibly corresponds to TRBD2 (5 bases). V was pared by 5 bases and J by 0 bases, with 11 bases between. CDR3 length: 15 residues. Germline V gene lookup returns CDR1 MNHEY and CDR2 SVGAGI. CDR3 in DNA: TGTGCCAGCAGTAGCGGAACTAGCTCCTACAATGAGCAGTTCTTC. Its protein is CASSSGTSSYNEQFF.

The gene calls are TRBV4-1 and TRBJ1-1; D is perhaps TRBD1 (5 bases). The germline CDR1 and CDR2 sequences are MGHRA and YSYEKL. This CDR3 contains 14 residues. V was clipped by 3 bases and J by 7 bases, with 15 bases between them. DNA for the CDR3: TGCGCCAGCAGCCACCAGACAGTATGGGGTGAAGCTTTCTTT. Translated: CASSHQTVWGEAFF.

The gene calls are TRBV19 and TRBJ1-2, with D perhaps TRBD1 (5 bases). Trimming took 1 base from V and 7 from J, leaving 16 bases between them. CDR1 and CDR2 (germline): LNHDA, SQIVND (reference sequence). CDR3 length: 15 amino acids. The CDR3 DNA reads as TGTGCCAGTAGTATAGGAACAGGCGACCTGGGTGGCTACACCTTC. It codes for CASSIGTGDLGGYTF.

The chain uses TRBV2 and TRBJ2-5; 7 nucleotides line up with TRBD1. The V gene end was trimmed by 7 bases and the J gene end by 5 bases; junction bases not matched to a gene: 7. Germline CDR1 SNHLY, CDR2 FYNNEI. The CDR3 contains 13 residues. This CDR3 reads CASNTEQGETQYF. The CDR3 DNA reads TGTGCCAGCAACACTGAACAGGGGGAGACCCAGTACTTC.

This chain joins TRBV6-1 and TRBJ2-2, with 10 bases aligning to TRBD2. The V and J ends lost 2 bases and 6 bases, in that order; junction bases with no gene match: 9. Germline values: CDR1 MNHNS, CDR2 SASEGT. This CDR3 comprises 17 residues. The chain's CDR3 is CASSERRLAGFSGELFF. The CDR3 coding sequence is TGTGCCAGCAGTGAAAGAAGACTAGCGGGTTTTTCCGGGGAGCTGTTTTTT.

CDR3 region: CASSQVLTSGSTDTQYF. The CDR3 DNA is TGTGCCAGCAGCCAGGTTCTGACTAGCGGGTCCACAGATACGCAGTATTTT. V usage is TRBV14 and J usage is TRBJ2-3; 10 bases align to TRBD2. Germline CDR1 SGHDN, CDR2 FVKESK. CDR3 length: 17 residues. The V gene end was trimmed by 3 bases and the J gene end by 2 bases; junction bases not matched to a gene: 8. The full variable domain, with the rest looked up from reference TRBV14 and TRBJ2-3, is EAGVTQFPSHSVIEKGQTVTLRCDPISGHDNLYWYRRVMGKEIKFLLHFVKESKQDESGMPNNRFLAERTGGTYSTLKVQPAELEDSGVYFCASSQVLTSGSTDTQYFGPGTRLTVL.

J is TRBJ2-2 and V is TRBV6-2 or TRBV6-3; 8 bases line up with TRBD2. The J segment lost 0 bases and the V segment lost 2 bases, leaving 8 bases of the junction unmatched. Germline V lookup: CDR1 MNHEY, CDR2 SVGEGT. This CDR3 region has 18 residues. This chain's CDR3 is CASSYDLFSGANTGELFF. DNA of the CDR3: TGTGCCAGCAGTTACGACTTGTTTAGCGGGGCGAACACCGGGGAGCTGTTTTTT.

V usage is TRBV19 and J usage is TRBJ2-1; 8 bases fit TRBD1. Germline CDR1 reads LNHDA; CDR2 reads SQIVND (reference sequence). The length of the CDR3 is 15 residues. V lost 3 bases to trimming and J lost 5 bases; unmatched junction nucleotides: 6. This chain's CDR3 is CASSIGQGPHNEQFF. The DNA for the CDR3 is TGTGCCAGTAGTATCGGACAGGGTCCCCACAATGAGCAGTTCTTC.

The V call is TRBV6-5, the J call TRBJ2-5; the D gene is possibly TRBD2 (6 bases). CDR1 and CDR2 from the germline V gene are MNHEY and SVGAGI. The germline V and J ends were trimmed by 2 bases and 5 bases, with 12 bases remaining between them. The CDR3 contains 14 residues. The CDR3 spells CASSYGGSSETQYF. The CDR3 DNA reads TGTGCCAGCAGTTACGGGGGGAGCTCGGAGACCCAGTACTTC.

The J gene is TRBJ2-7, the V gene TRBV6-2 or TRBV6-3; D ambiguous. Germline V gives CDR1 MNHEY, CDR2 SVGEGT. The length of the CDR3 is 14 residues. Trimming shortened V by 2 bases and J by 2 bases, and 10 bases separated the two germline ends. This chain's CDR3 is CASSYPGNPYEQYF. Written as DNA, the CDR3 is TGTGCCAGCAGTTACCCAGGCAACCCCTACGAGCAGTACTTC.

J is TRBJ1-1 and V is TRBV27, with 8 bases identical to TRBD1. CDR1 MNHEY and CDR2 SMNVEV come from the germline V gene (reference sequence). V was clipped by 6 bases and J by 1 base; unmatched bases: 7. The length of the CDR3 is 15 residues. The CDR3 bases are TGTGCCAGCAGCGCATATACAGGGGGGAACACTGAAGCTTTCTTT. Protein sequence: CASSAYTGGNTEAFF.

This clone was recorded a few times. V gene TRBV19 combines with J gene TRBJ2-7; no firm D call. Germline lookup yields CDR1 LNHDA and CDR2 SQIVND (reference sequence). Trimming shortened V by 3 bases and J by 2 bases, and 8 bases separated the two germline ends. The CDR3 has 13 amino acids. The CDR3 DNA follows: TGTGCCAGTAGTATCGGAGCAGCCTACGAGCAGTACTTC. The encoded protein is CASSIGAAYEQYF.

The gene calls are TRBV19 and TRBJ2-7; D is possibly TRBD1 (6 bases). The CDR3 length is 14 residues. Trimming cost V 4 bases and J 9 bases, with 19 bases left between them. Germline-derived CDR1 and CDR2 are LNHDA and SQIVND (reference sequence). The CDR3 loop is CASSTTGSGVGQYF. The DNA for the CDR3 is TGTGCCAGTAGTACGACAGGATCAGGTGTTGGGCAGTACTTC.

The chain carries TRBV28 and TRBJ1-1, with TRBD1 as a possible D gene (5 bases). Germline assignment: CDR1 MDHEN and CDR2 SYDVKM. Trimming left V 8 bases short and J 8 bases short, with 15 bases between. CDR3 size: 12 residues. The CDR3 bases are TGTGCCAGCTCCGTGTACAACAGGGAAGCTTTCTTT. It codes for CASSVYNREAFF.

The rearrangement links TRBV10-3 to TRBJ1-2; D remains ambiguous. V lost 0 bases and J 2 bases, leaving 7 bases between the germline ends. In germline, CDR1 is ENHRY, CDR2 SYGVKD. The CDR3 has 14 amino acids. CDR3 protein: CAISESWENYGYTF. As DNA, the CDR3 is TGTGCCATCAGTGAGTCCTGGGAGAACTATGGCTACACCTTC.

The chain joins TRBV6-5 to TRBJ1-1; possibly TRBD1 for D (5 bases). The CDR3 is 14 residues long. Germline V gene sequence: CDR1 MNHEY, CDR2 SVGAGI. The V end lost 5 bases, the J end lost 8 bases, and 18 bases lay between the germline ends. The CDR3: CASSTDSAAVEAFF. Written as DNA, the CDR3 is TGTGCCAGCAGTACCGACAGCGCCGCGGTCGAAGCTTTCTTT.

The chain couples TRBV29-1 to TRBJ1-2, with 8 bases identical to TRBD1. Germline loops: CDR1 SQVTM, CDR2 ANQGSEA. Trimming at V came to 5 bases and at J to 4 bases, leaving 9 bases not matched to a gene. This CDR3 has 14 amino acids. The CDR3 DNA follows: TGCAGCGTTCCACACCTACAGGGGGGCTATGGCTACACCTTC. It encodes CSVPHLQGGYGYTF. The full variable domain, its missing parts supplied by reference TRBV29-1 and TRBJ1-2, is SAVISQKPSRDICQRGTSLTIQCQVDSQVTMMFWYRQQPGQSLTLIATANQGSEATYESGFVIDKFPISRPNLTFSTLTVSNMSPEDSSIYLCSVPHLQGGYGYTFGSGTRLTVV.

The genes are TRBV5-1 and TRBJ2-5, with TRBD2 matching 10 bases. After removal of 9 bases from V and 4 bases from J, the junction contained 12 bases not matched to a gene. Germline assignment: CDR1 SGHRS and CDR2 YFSETQ. This CDR3 region has 15 residues. The CDR3 coding sequence is TGCGCCACCAACCCCAGCGGGGGGGCAGGAGAGACCCAGTACTTC. It is translated as CATNPSGGAGETQYF.

This chain joins TRBV4-1 and TRBJ1-2; 7 bases line up with TRBD1. V gave up 1 base and J gave up 5 bases; unmatched junction bases: 10. There are 16 residues in the CDR3. The V gene's germline CDR1 is MGHRA and CDR2 YSYEKL. The CDR3 region is CASSQVPSGQVYGYTF. CDR3 DNA sequence: TGCGCCAGCAGCCAAGTCCCGTCTGGACAGGTTTATGGCTACACCTTC.

This clone was found a few times. The chain combines TRBV7-9 with TRBJ2-7; D might be TRBD2 (6 bases). Germline-derived CDR1 and CDR2 are SEHNR and FQNEAQ (reference sequence). V was shortened by 2 bases and J by 3 bases, with 11 bases between the two germline ends. The CDR3 covers 14 residues. The DNA for the CDR3 is TGTGCCAGCAGCTTACAGGGAGGAAACTACGAGCAGTACTTC. Amino acids: CASSLQGGNYEQYF.

This clone was detected once. This chain connects TRBV6-1 to TRBJ2-7; 9 nucleotides agree with TRBD2. This CDR3 contains 18 residues. With 3 bases clipped from V and 1 base from J, the junction kept 13 bases outside the gene matches. The germline gives CDR1 MNHNS, CDR2 SASEGT. As DNA, the CDR3 is TGTGCCAGCAGTGACCTCCTGCGGGGGGGGTTTAATTCCTACGAGCAGTACTTC. Translation: CASSDLLRGGFNSYEQYF.

The chain recombines TRBV28 with TRBJ1-2; TRBD1 matches at 7 bases. The germline V gene has CDR1 MDHEN and CDR2 SYDVKM. This CDR3 is built from 13 residues. V was clipped by 4 bases and J by 7 bases; unmatched bases: 6. CDR3 bases: TGTGCCAGCAGTTCTCAGGGGGGCCGTGGCTACACCTTC. As protein: CASSSQGGRGYTF.